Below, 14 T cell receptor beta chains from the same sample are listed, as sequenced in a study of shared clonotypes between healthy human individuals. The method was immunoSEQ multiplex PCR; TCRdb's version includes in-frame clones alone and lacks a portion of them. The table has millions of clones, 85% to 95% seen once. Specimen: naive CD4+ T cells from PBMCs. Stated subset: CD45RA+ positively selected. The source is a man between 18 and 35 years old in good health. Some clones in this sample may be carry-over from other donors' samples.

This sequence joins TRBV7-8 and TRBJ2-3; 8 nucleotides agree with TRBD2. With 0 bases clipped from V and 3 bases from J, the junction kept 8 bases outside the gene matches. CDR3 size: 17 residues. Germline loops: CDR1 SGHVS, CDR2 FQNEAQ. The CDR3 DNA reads TGTGCCAGCAGCTTAGCGCTTTTGAGCGGGAGAACAGATACGCAGTATTTT. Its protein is CASSLALLSGRTDTQYF.

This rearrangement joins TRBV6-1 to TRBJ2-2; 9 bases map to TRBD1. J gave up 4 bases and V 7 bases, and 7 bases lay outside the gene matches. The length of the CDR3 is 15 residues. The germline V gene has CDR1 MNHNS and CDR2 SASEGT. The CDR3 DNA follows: TGTGCCAGCATACTAAGGACAGGGGTCACCGGGGAGCTGTTTTTT. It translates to CASILRTGVTGELFF.

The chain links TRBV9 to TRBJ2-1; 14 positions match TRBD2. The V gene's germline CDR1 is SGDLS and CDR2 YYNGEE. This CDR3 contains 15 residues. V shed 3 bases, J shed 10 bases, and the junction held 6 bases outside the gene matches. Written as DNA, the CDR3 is TGTGCCAGCAGCGCCGGGACTAGCGGGAGTGGAGAGCAGTTCTTC. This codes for CASSAGTSGSGEQFF.

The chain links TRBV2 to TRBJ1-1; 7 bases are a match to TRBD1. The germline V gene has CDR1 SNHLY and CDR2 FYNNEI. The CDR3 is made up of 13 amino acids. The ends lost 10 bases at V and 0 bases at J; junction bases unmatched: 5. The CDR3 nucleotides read TGTGCCACTACAGGGGAGTTGAACACTGAAGCTTTCTTT. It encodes CATTGELNTEAFF.

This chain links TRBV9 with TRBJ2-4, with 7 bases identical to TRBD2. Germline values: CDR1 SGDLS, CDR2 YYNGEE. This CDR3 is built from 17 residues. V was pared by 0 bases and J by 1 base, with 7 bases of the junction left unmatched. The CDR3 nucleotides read TGTGCCAGCAGCGTAGGGGAGGGGCGGTCGGCCAAAAACATTCAGTACTTC. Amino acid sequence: CASSVGEGRSAKNIQYF.

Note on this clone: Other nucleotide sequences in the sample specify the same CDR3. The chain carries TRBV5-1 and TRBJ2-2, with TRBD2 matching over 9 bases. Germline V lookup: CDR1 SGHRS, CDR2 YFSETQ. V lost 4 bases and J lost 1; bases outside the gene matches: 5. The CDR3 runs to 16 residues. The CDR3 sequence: CASSPLAGLNTGELFF. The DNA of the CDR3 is TGCGCCAGCAGCCCACTAGCGGGCCTGAACACCGGGGAGCTGTTTTTT.

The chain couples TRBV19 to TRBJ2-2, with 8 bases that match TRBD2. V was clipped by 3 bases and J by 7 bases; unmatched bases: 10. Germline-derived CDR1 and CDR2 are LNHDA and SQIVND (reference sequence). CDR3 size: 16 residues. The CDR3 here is CASSIPGRGFIGELFF. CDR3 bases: TGTGCCAGTAGTATCCCCGGGAGGGGTTTCATCGGGGAGCTGTTTTTT.

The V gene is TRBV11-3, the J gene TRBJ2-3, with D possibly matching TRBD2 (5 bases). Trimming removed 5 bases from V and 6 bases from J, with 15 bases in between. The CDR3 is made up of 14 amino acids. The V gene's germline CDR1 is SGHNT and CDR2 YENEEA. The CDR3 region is CASSPPGLRDTQYF. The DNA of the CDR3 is TGTGCCAGCAGCCCCCCCGGACTCAGGGATACGCAGTATTTT.

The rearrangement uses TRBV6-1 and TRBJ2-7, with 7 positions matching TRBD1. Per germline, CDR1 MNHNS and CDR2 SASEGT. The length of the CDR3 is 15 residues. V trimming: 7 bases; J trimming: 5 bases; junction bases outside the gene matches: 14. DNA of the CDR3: TGTGCCAGCAACCCGAGACAGGGATTTAGCCACGAGCAGTACTTC. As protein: CASNPRQGFSHEQYF.

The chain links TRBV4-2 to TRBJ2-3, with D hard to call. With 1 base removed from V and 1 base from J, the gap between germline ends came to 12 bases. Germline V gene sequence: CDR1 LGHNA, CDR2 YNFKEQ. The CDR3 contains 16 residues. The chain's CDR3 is CASSQARVGGTDTQYF. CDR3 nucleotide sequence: TGTGCCAGCAGCCAAGCAAGGGTTGGGGGCACAGATACGCAGTATTTT.

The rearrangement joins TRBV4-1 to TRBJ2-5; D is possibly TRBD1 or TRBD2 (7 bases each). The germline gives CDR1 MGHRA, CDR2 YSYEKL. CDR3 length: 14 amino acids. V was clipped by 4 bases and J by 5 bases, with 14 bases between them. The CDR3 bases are TGCGCCAGCAGCCTGAGACAGGGAGGGGAGACCCAGTACTTC. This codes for CASSLRQGGETQYF.

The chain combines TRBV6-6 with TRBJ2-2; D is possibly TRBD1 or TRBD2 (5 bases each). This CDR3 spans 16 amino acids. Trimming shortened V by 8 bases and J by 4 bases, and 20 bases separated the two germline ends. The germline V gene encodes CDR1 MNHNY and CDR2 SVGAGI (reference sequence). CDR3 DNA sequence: TGTGCCAGCGATCGCACCGGGACGAGGGGCACCGGGGAGCTGTTTTTT. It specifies CASDRTGTRGTGELFF.

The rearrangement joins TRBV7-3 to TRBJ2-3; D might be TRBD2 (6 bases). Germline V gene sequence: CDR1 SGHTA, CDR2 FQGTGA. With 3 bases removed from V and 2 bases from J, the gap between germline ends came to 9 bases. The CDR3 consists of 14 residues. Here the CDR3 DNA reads TGTGCCAGCAGCTTGGGCGGGGACACAGATACGCAGTATTTT. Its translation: CASSLGGDTDTQYF.

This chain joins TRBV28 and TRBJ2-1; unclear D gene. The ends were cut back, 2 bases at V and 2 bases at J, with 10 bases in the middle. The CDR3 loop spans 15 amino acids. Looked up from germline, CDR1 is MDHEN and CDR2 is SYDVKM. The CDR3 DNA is TGTGCCAGCAGTTTAATTCCTCAAACCTACAATGAGCAGTTCTTC. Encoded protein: CASSLIPQTYNEQFF. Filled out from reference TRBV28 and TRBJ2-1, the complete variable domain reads DVKVTQSSRYLVKRTGEKVFLECVQDMDHENMFWYRQDPGLGLRLIYFSYDVKMKEKGDIPEGYSVSREKKERFSLILESASTNQTSMYLCASSLIPQTYNEQFFGPGTRLTVL.